This TCR beta chain emerged from a study of OX40 agonist ivuxolimab in advanced cancers. Study details: Previous treatment with anti-PD-1, anti-PD-L1 or anti-CTLA-4 therapy was allowed; approximately 40% had received some. Partial responses occurred in Three dose-escalation patients, one with hepatocellular carcinoma and two with cutaneous melanoma.

CDR3 length equals 14 residues. V was clipped by 5 bases and J by 5 bases; unmatched bases: 7. CDR1 is SEHNR and CDR2 is FQNEAQ in the germline V gene (reference sequence). Generated by immunoSEQ multiplex PCR, the TCRdb table keeps only in-frame clones and is missing some. Counted here are some 50,000 clones, 85% to 90% occurring once; the ten biggest clones make up 5.4%. The specimen comprised CD4+ or CD8+ T cells sorted from blood, sampled in a trial of the OX40 agonist ivuxolimab. The rearrangement links TRBV7-9 to TRBJ2-3; 7 nucleotides agree with TRBD2. This receptor was obtained from an adult with an advanced solid tumor such as melanoma, head and neck, liver or kidney cancer. The CDR3 DNA is TGTGCCAGCAGCATGGGGGGGACTGAAGATACGCAGTATTTT. Translated: CASSMGGTEDTQYF.